The rows below give T cell receptor beta chains drawn from one sample of a study of blood T cell repertoires in COVID-19. TCRdb keeps only in-frame clones here, not all; method: immunoSEQ multiplex PCR. The profile shows approximately 150,000 clones, 90% of them singletons. Material for sequencing was peripheral blood. The source of these receptors is a man in his sixties with active or convalescent COVID-19. Each CDR3 is given with its conserved first and last residue. A D gene is named only where the DNA matches it firmly. Part of the rows lack a size; the others show once, few, many or a class for expanded clones.

len,j_gene,abundance,v_gene,d_gene,CDR3aa,CDR3nt
13,TRBJ2-5,-,TRBV5-1,-,CASSSQYQETQYF,TGCGCCAGCAGTAGTCAATACCAAGAGACCCAGTACTTC
17,TRBJ2-3,-,TRBV11-2,TRBD2,CASSHLSSGGSTDTQYF,TGTGCCAGCAGCCACCTTAGTAGCGGGGGAAGCACAGATACGCAGTATTTT
14,TRBJ2-1,-,TRBV2,-,CASSESLALDEQFF,TGTGCCAGCAGTGAATCTCTAGCCTTGGATGAGCAGTTCTTC
15,TRBJ2-7,-,TRBV19,TRBD1,CASNSPGQGVYEQYF,TGTGCCAGCAATTCACCGGGACAGGGGGTCTACGAGCAGTACTTC
13,TRBJ1-2,-,TRBV5-1,-,CASSPDKNYGYTF,TGCGCCAGCAGTCCCGACAAGAACTATGGCTACACCTTC
13,TRBJ2-1,-,TRBV5-1,-,CASSIRGSNEQFF,TGCGCCAGCAGCATCAGGGGTAGCAATGAGCAGTTCTTC
16,TRBJ2-3,-,TRBV19,TRBD2,CASSIVAGGGTDTQYF,TGTGCCAGTAGTATAGTCGCGGGAGGAGGGACAGATACGCAGTATTTT
13,TRBJ2-2,once,TRBV11-2,-,CASSFEPTGELFF,TGTGCCAGCAGCTTCGAGCCGACCGGGGAGCTGTTTTTT
15,TRBJ1-6,-,TRBV2,-,CASIAREAYNSPLHF,TGTGCCAGCATCGCCAGGGAAGCCTATAATTCACCCCTCCACTTT
17,TRBJ1-6,-,TRBV9,TRBD1,CASSVTGGILNNSPLHF,TGTGCCAGCAGCGTCACAGGGGGCATCCTAAATAATTCACCCCTCCACTTT
14,TRBJ1-1,-,TRBV6-5,-,CASSYGRLHTEAFF,TGTGCCAGCAGTTACGGCAGACTTCACACTGAAGCTTTCTTT
16,TRBJ2-1,-,TRBV10-3,TRBD2,CAISGYGLAGVNEQFF,TGTGCCATCAGTGGCTACGGACTAGCGGGGGTTAATGAGCAGTTCTTC
15,TRBJ1-5,-,TRBV6-5,-,CASSSQGIDNQPQHF,TGTGCCAGCAGTTCCCAGGGCATCGACAATCAGCCCCAGCATTTT
16,TRBJ2-3,-,TRBV5-1,TRBD1,CASSVITGGQTDTQYF,TGCGCCAGCAGCGTAATCACAGGGGGCCAGACAGATACGCAGTATTTT
15,TRBJ2-5,-,TRBV6-5,-,CASSPTRELGETQYF,TGTGCCAGCAGTCCAACGAGGGAATTGGGAGAGACCCAGTACTTC
14,TRBJ1-2,-,TRBV6-4,TRBD1,CASSAGGLNYGYTF,TGTGCCAGCAGTGCAGGGGGCCTAAACTATGGCTACACCTTC
17,TRBJ2-3,-,TRBV6-4,-,CASSQSPLGGGTDTQYF,TGTGCCAGCAGCCAAAGCCCACTAGGGGGGGGCACAGATACGCAGTATTTT
15,TRBJ1-1,-,TRBV6-6,TRBD1,CASNLIPGGNTEAFF,TGTGCCAGCAATTTGATTCCAGGGGGTAACACTGAAGCTTTCTTT
13,TRBJ1-5,-,TRBV6-1,-,CASSEWAVQPQHF,TGTGCCAGCAGTGAATGGGCCGTTCAGCCCCAGCATTTT
15,TRBJ1-1,-,TRBV6-5,TRBD1,CARPTPTGVNTEAFF,TGTGCCAGGCCAACCCCCACAGGGGTGAACACTGAAGCTTTCTTT
13,TRBJ2-5,-,TRBV7-2,TRBD1,CASSTGQGRDQYF,TGTGCCAGCAGCACCGGACAGGGCCGGGACCAGTACTTC
15,TRBJ1-2,-,TRBV6-5,TRBD1,CASRKDRVRNYGYTF,TGTGCCAGCAGAAAGGACAGGGTACGGAACTATGGCTACACCTTC
15,TRBJ2-3,-,TRBV5-4,-,CASSRDSRYTDTQYF,TGTGCCAGCAGCCGGGACTCCCGATACACAGATACGCAGTATTTT
14,TRBJ1-3,-,TRBV4-1,-,CASSLTGSGNTIYF,TGCGCCAGCAGCCTTACAGGGTCTGGAAACACCATATATTTT
12,TRBJ2-5,-,TRBV9,TRBD1,CASSRQGETQYF,TGTGCCAGCAGCAGACAGGGGGAGACCCAGTACTTC
17,TRBJ2-3,-,TRBV7-9,TRBD2,CASSRFGGSGLADTQYF,TGTGCCAGCAGCCGCTTCGGGGGGTCGGGTTTAGCAGATACGCAGTATTTT
15,TRBJ2-1,-,TRBV10-1,TRBD2,CASSEKGARGGEQFF,TGCGCCAGCAGTGAAAAGGGGGCGCGGGGGGGAGAGCAGTTCTTC
14,TRBJ1-5,-,TRBV28,TRBD1,CASRRTGGSQPQHF,TGTGCCAGCAGAAGGACAGGGGGGAGTCAGCCCCAGCATTTT
13,TRBJ2-5,-,TRBV6-5,-,CASKRTSQETQYF,TGTGCCAGCAAGAGGACTTCACAAGAGACCCAGTACTTC
18,TRBJ2-1,-,TRBV5-1,TRBD2,CASSLRPGTSGVRGEQFF,TGCGCCAGCAGCTTGCGTCCCGGGACTAGCGGGGTAAGGGGTGAGCAGTTCTTC
13,TRBJ1-2,once,TRBV19,TRBD1,CASNPGQGTGYTF,TGTGCCAGTAACCCGGGACAGGGGACGGGCTACACCTTC
15,TRBJ2-1,-,TRBV5-1,-,CASSLDEGRYNEQFF,TGCGCCAGCAGCTTGGATGAGGGCCGCTACAATGAGCAGTTCTTC
17,TRBJ2-3,once,TRBV5-4,TRBD2,CASSLAGLAGVTDTQYF,TGTGCCAGCAGCTTGGCCGGACTAGCGGGTGTCACAGATACGCAGTATTTT
14,TRBJ1-2,-,TRBV7-9,TRBD1,CASSLEGTGYGYTF,TGTGCCAGCAGCTTAGAGGGGACAGGCTATGGCTACACCTTC
12,TRBJ1-3,-,TRBV2,-,CASRRDRNTIYF,TGTGCCAGCAGGAGGGACAGAAACACCATATATTTT